Below, 16 T cell receptor beta chains from the same sample are listed, as sequenced in a study of spatial heterogeneity in lung cancer. This sample's time point: sample taken at primary tumor resection. Without sorting, whole RNA was sequenced from tumor, nontumor lung or frozen PBMC. TCRdb analysed the 5' RACE reads with MiXCR anew, one entry per CDR3 protein. The sample shows about 50,000 distinct CDR3 sequences, about 7.4% of them seen only once. This material consisted of PBMCs, taken at surgery. These receptors came from a female donor with early-stage non-small cell lung cancer.

This clonotype occurred many times. This chain joins TRBV20-1 and TRBJ2-1; tentative D call: TRBD1 (5 bases). Germline CDR1 DFQATT, CDR2 SNEGSKA (reference sequence). The length of the CDR3 is 12 residues. V lost 1 base to trimming and J lost 6 bases, with 7 bases between them. The CDR3 DNA sequence: TGCAGTGCTAGAGTCCAGGGCAATGAGCAGTTCTTC. This translates into CSARVQGNEQFF.

This clonotype was found a few times. The chain has TRBV10-3 and TRBJ1-3; 8 bases align to TRBD1. After removal of 3 bases from V and 0 bases from J, the junction contained 4 bases not matched to a gene. From germline, CDR1 is ENHRY and CDR2 SYGVKD. The CDR3 totals 16 residues. The CDR3: CAISDPDRASGNTIYF. The CDR3 DNA reads TGTGCCATCAGTGATCCGGACAGGGCCTCTGGAAACACCATATATTTT.

This clonotype was observed a handful of times. The chain joins TRBV30 to TRBJ2-2, with 11 bases that match TRBD2. The CDR3 is 18 amino acids. In germline, CDR1 is GTSNPN, CDR2 SVGIG (reference sequence). V lost 0 bases and J lost 5; bases outside the gene matches: 11. CDR3 in DNA: TGTGCCTGGAGTGTACGGTGGAGGGCTAGCGGGGGGACCGGGGAGCTGTTTTTT. It specifies CAWSVRWRASGGTGELFF.

This clonotype was counted at least ten times. The chain employs TRBV5-1 and TRBJ2-7; D gene ambiguous. Trimming cost V 4 bases and J 3 bases, with 8 bases left between them. This CDR3 spans 12 amino acids. The V gene's germline CDR1 is SGHRS and CDR2 YFSETQ. The CDR3, as DNA: TGCGCCAGCAGCAAGGACGGCTACGAGCAGTACTTC. Amino acid sequence: CASSKDGYEQYF.

The V and J genes are TRBV7-6 and TRBJ1-5; tentatively, D is TRBD1 (6 bases). Looked up from germline, CDR1 is SGHVS and CDR2 is FNYEAQ. V lost 0 bases to trimming and J lost 7 bases, with 13 bases between them. The CDR3 has 15 amino acids. The CDR3 nucleotides read TGTGCCAGCAGCTTAGCGTCGGGGGCCGGGCAGCCCCAGCATTTT. This encodes CASSLASGAGQPQHF.

Many counts were recorded for this clonotype. V and J are TRBV20-1 and TRBJ2-7, with 8 positions matching TRBD1. Germline V lookup: CDR1 DFQATT, CDR2 SNEGSKA (reference sequence). The junction had 12 bases not matched to a gene; V was cut back by 2 bases and J by 6 bases. This CDR3 contains 15 residues. In nucleotides, the CDR3 is TGCAGTGCTAGAAGGGGGACAGGCCTTGGAGTCGAGCAGTACTTC. Its translation is CSARRGTGLGVEQYF.

There are many counts of this clonotype. The chain links TRBV7-2 to TRBJ2-2; D is perhaps TRBD1 (5 bases). The CDR3 consists of 15 residues. Between the trimmed V and J ends, which lost 1 base and 3 bases, there was a span of 9 bases. Germline lookup yields CDR1 SGHTA and CDR2 FQGNSA. As DNA, the CDR3 is TGTGCCAGCAGCTTAGTGAGCAGGGACACCGGGGAGCTGTTTTTT. Its translation: CASSLVSRDTGELFF.

Here the CDR3 DNA reads TGTGCCAGCAGCATCCCTGGGAACACTGAAGCTTTCTTT. Its protein is CASSIPGNTEAFF. The J gene is TRBJ1-1, the V gene TRBV7-8; unclear D gene. V lost 5 bases and J lost 1, with 8 bases in between. The CDR3 contains 13 residues. Germline V gene lookup returns CDR1 SGHVS and CDR2 FQNEAQ.

This clonotype was detected a few times. V is TRBV5-4 and J is TRBJ2-7; no clear D gene. The CDR3 runs to 15 residues. The germline V gene has CDR1 SGHNT and CDR2 YYREEE (reference sequence). The V end was cut by 1 base, the J end by 0 bases, with 11 bases between. CDR3 coding DNA: TGTGCCAGCAGCTTGCAAGAGATAAGCTCCTACGAGCAGTACTTC. It yields the protein CASSLQEISSYEQYF.

V is TRBV27 and J is TRBJ1-5, with unresolved D. The germline gives CDR1 MNHEY, CDR2 SMNVEV (reference sequence). Trimming stripped 6 bases from V and 7 bases from J, with 13 bases between. This CDR3 has 13 residues. For the CDR3, the DNA is TGTGCCAGCAGCTGGACGGGCGGGCAGCCCCAGCATTTT. It yields the protein CASSWTGGQPQHF.

In its sample, this clonotype is medium-sized. The V and J genes are TRBV12-3 or TRBV12-4 and TRBJ2-1; tentative D call: TRBD2 (5 bases). The V end was cut by 7 bases, the J end by 8 bases, with 15 bases between. CDR3 length equals 13 residues. CDR3 in amino acids: CASNPRNSDEQFF. CDR3 nucleotide sequence: TGTGCCAGCAACCCCCGGAATAGCGATGAGCAGTTCTTC.

This chain links TRBV24-1 with TRBJ2-1; TRBD2 agrees at 9 bases. Germline V gene data show CDR1 as KGHDR and CDR2 as SFDVKD. The V segment lost 5 bases and the J segment 8 bases; nucleotides outside the gene matches: 6. This CDR3 has 14 residues. CDR3: CATSGLAGSDEQFF. In nucleotides, the CDR3 is TGTGCCACCAGTGGGCTAGCGGGGTCAGATGAGCAGTTCTTC.

In DNA, the CDR3 is TGTGCCAGCAGCTTCTCGGGGGGGCGGGGCACAGATACGCAGTATTTT. Translated: CASSFSGGRGTDTQYF. The chain employs TRBV7-6 and TRBJ2-3, with 8 bases lining up with TRBD2. V trimming: 3 bases; J trimming: 1 base; junction bases outside the gene matches: 6. The CDR3 runs to 16 residues. Germline V gene lookup returns CDR1 SGHVS and CDR2 FNYEAQ.

This clonotype was picked up a small number of times. The V gene is TRBV27, the J gene TRBJ1-1; TRBD1 might be the D (5 bases). V gave up 5 bases and J gave up 2 bases, with 15 bases separating them. CDR3 length equals 15 residues. In germline, CDR1 is MNHEY, CDR2 SMNVEV (reference sequence). The CDR3 nucleotides read TGTGCCAGCAGTCGAACAGGAGACTATAACACTGAAGCTTTCTTT. Its protein product is CASSRTGDYNTEAFF.

Many counts were recorded for this clonotype. The V and J genes are TRBV30 and TRBJ2-1, with 7 nucleotides matching TRBD1. The V and J ends lost 2 bases and 2 bases, in that order; junction bases with no gene match: 6. The CDR3 is 15 residues long. Germline V gives CDR1 GTSNPN, CDR2 SVGIG (reference sequence). In DNA form, the CDR3 reads TGTGCCTGGAGTACGGGACAGACCACCTACAATGAGCAGTTCTTC. It translates to CAWSTGQTTYNEQFF.

This clonotype was seen a handful of times. The chain is built from TRBV11-3 and TRBJ1-5; TRBD1 might be the D (6 bases). Germline values: CDR1 SGHNT, CDR2 YENEEA. This CDR3 region has 16 residues. The V gene lost 3 bases and the J gene lost 6 bases, with 18 bases spanning the gap. The CDR3 reads CASSFPKGRGAQPQHF. As DNA, the CDR3 is TGTGCCAGCAGCTTCCCCAAAGGGAGGGGGGCTCAGCCCCAGCATTTT.